A single sample is the source of the 25 T cell receptor beta chains below, sequenced in a study of T cell responses to AZD1222 COVID-19 vaccine. Some clones are missing from TCRdb's copy, which holds only in-frame ones; the method was immunoSEQ multiplex PCR. The table records over 120,000 clones, about 91% of them present only once. Sequencing used peripheral blood, obtained 28 days after the second AZD1222 dose. The receptors shown here come from an adult who received the AZD1222 COVID-19 vaccine.

The V gene is TRBV4-2, the J gene TRBJ1-5; D not certain. Trimming pared 0 bases from V and 3 bases from J, leaving 9 bases between. CDR1 is LGHNA, CDR2 YNFKEQ, per germline. This CDR3 spans 15 amino acids. The chain's CDR3 is CASSQDGRVNQPQHF. In DNA form, the CDR3 reads TGTGCCAGCAGCCAAGATGGGAGGGTCAATCAGCCCCAGCATTTT.

The J gene is TRBJ2-7, the V gene TRBV19; D possibly corresponds to TRBD1 (7 bases). Trimming removed 3 bases from V and 7 bases from J, with 16 bases in between. The germline V gene encodes CDR1 LNHDA and CDR2 SQIVND (reference sequence). The CDR3 has 14 residues. In DNA, the CDR3 is TGTGCCAGTAGTATGACGCCACAGGGGACTGAGCAGTACTTC. Protein sequence: CASSMTPQGTEQYF.

This rearrangement joins TRBV5-5 to TRBJ2-2, with TRBD2 identical over 7 bases. The germline CDR1 and CDR2 sequences are SGHKS and YYEKEE (reference sequence). The length of the CDR3 is 14 residues. Trimming at V came to 7 bases and at J to 1 base, leaving 4 bases not matched to a gene. CDR3 protein: CASRERENTGELFF. The CDR3 DNA reads TGTGCCAGCCGGGAGCGGGAGAACACCGGGGAGCTGTTTTTT.

The chain recombines TRBV15 with TRBJ2-1, with 11 positions matching TRBD2. Trimming cost V 4 bases and J 5 bases; bases outside gene matches: 4. This CDR3 region has 15 residues. The germline CDR1 and CDR2 sequences are LNHNV and YYDKDF (reference sequence). In DNA, the CDR3 is TGTGCCACCAGCAAGAAACTAGCGGGAGACAATGAGCAGTTCTTC. It yields the protein CATSKKLAGDNEQFF.

The rearrangement uses TRBV10-3 and TRBJ1-1; D gene unclear. The germline V gene encodes CDR1 ENHRY and CDR2 SYGVKD. The length of the CDR3 is 11 residues. V lost 4 bases to trimming and J lost 8 bases, with 8 bases between them. CDR3 bases: TGTGCCATCAGTGGAGAGCAAGAAGCTTTCTTT. Its translation: CAISGEQEAFF.

The chain is built from TRBV29-1 and TRBJ2-7; possible D gene TRBD1, 5 bases. CDR3 length equals 12 residues. Per germline, CDR1 SQVTM and CDR2 ANQGSEA. V was shortened by 6 bases and J by 6 bases, with 15 bases between the two germline ends. CDR3 in amino acids: CSVDDSAGEQYF. The CDR3 DNA reads TGCAGCGTAGATGACAGTGCCGGCGAGCAGTACTTC.

The chain joins TRBV13 to TRBJ1-1; 8 bases map to TRBD1. Trimming at V came to 5 bases and at J to 5 bases, leaving 7 bases not matched to a gene. The germline CDR1 and CDR2 sequences are PRHDT and FYEKMQ (reference sequence). The CDR3 is 14 amino acids. CDR3 protein: CASSAGGGWTEAFF. The CDR3 bases are TGTGCCAGCAGCGCAGGGGGCGGATGGACTGAAGCTTTCTTT.

CDR3: CASSRGLQETQYF. CDR3 DNA: TGTGCCAGCAGTAGGGGACTACAAGAGACCCAGTACTTC. The chain uses TRBV7-3 and TRBJ2-5; 7 bases are a match to TRBD2. Looked up from germline, CDR1 is SGHTA and CDR2 is FQGTGA. V was clipped by 6 bases and J by 2 bases; unmatched bases: 3. This CDR3 has 13 residues.

The chain carries TRBV7-2 and TRBJ2-1; 9 bases fit TRBD2. CDR3 size: 15 residues. Germline V lookup: CDR1 SGHTA, CDR2 FQGNSA. Unmatched junction bases numbered 6, after V lost 6 bases and J lost 3 bases. This chain's CDR3 is CASRSTSGHYNEQFF. In DNA form, the CDR3 reads TGTGCCAGCAGGTCAACTAGCGGGCACTACAATGAGCAGTTCTTC.

The count of this clone is one. The rearrangement uses TRBV18 and TRBJ2-7, with TRBD1 as a possible D gene (5 bases). The CDR3 consists of 14 residues. Per the germline V gene, CDR1 is KGHSH and CDR2 is LQKENI. The ends were cut back, 4 bases at V and 4 bases at J, with 14 bases in the middle. CDR3 in amino acids: CASSRENAGYEQYF. CDR3 DNA: TGTGCCAGCTCACGTGAAAACGCAGGGTACGAGCAGTACTTC.

The chain recombines TRBV28 with TRBJ1-1, with D maybe TRBD1 (5 bases). The CDR3 is made up of 14 amino acids. The V end was cut by 8 bases, the J end by 4 bases, with 17 bases between. In germline, CDR1 is MDHEN, CDR2 SYDVKM. This CDR3 reads CASRTLQGSTEAFF. CDR3 DNA sequence: TGTGCCAGCCGAACTCTCCAGGGAAGCACTGAAGCTTTCTTT.

The chain recombines TRBV29-1 with TRBJ1-4; D perhaps matches TRBD1 (5 bases). This CDR3 is 13 amino acids long. Germline V gene data show CDR1 as SQVTM and CDR2 as ANQGSEA. Trimming shortened V by 7 bases and J by 4 bases, and 13 bases separated the two germline ends. The CDR3 coding sequence is TGCAGCGGCCGGCAGGGTCTTAATGAAAAACTGTTTTTT. This encodes CSGRQGLNEKLFF.

This clone has a single count. The chain carries TRBV7-2 and TRBJ2-3; D not resolved. CDR1 is SGHTA and CDR2 is FQGNSA in the germline V gene. V lost 0 bases to trimming and J lost 1 base, with 8 bases between them. CDR3 size: 15 residues. In nucleotides, the CDR3 is TGTGCCAGCAGCTTAGCGCTCGGCGGCACAGATACGCAGTATTTT. Protein: CASSLALGGTDTQYF.

The chain joins TRBV19 to TRBJ1-4; no definite D call. V was trimmed by 4 bases and J by 8 bases, leaving 17 bases between them. The CDR3 extends over 15 amino acids. CDR1 is LNHDA and CDR2 is SQIVND in the germline V gene (reference sequence). The CDR3 protein is CASSTLPGSREKLFF. In nucleotides, the CDR3 is TGTGCCAGTAGTACCCTCCCGGGATCTAGGGAAAAACTGTTTTTT. Full variable domain (outside the CDR3, taken from reference TRBV19 and TRBJ1-4): DGGITQSPKYLFRKEGQNVTLSCEQNLNHDAMYWYRQDPGQGLRLIYYSQIVNDFQKGDIAEGYSVSREKKESFPLTVTSAQKNPTAFYLCASSTLPGSREKLFFGSGTQLSVL.

The gene calls are TRBV28 and TRBJ2-6; D gene unclear. V lost 5 bases and J 1 base, leaving 9 bases between the germline ends. The CDR3 covers 15 residues. CDR1 is MDHEN, CDR2 SYDVKM, per germline. The CDR3 bases are TGTGCCAGCAGTCAGTTCTCGTCTGGGGCCAACGTCCTGACTTTC. This sequence encodes CASSQFSSGANVLTF.

This chain uses TRBV29-1 with TRBJ2-7, with a weak D call TRBD2 (6 bases). The CDR3 runs to 14 residues. The V and J ends lost 1 base and 3 bases respectively, with 13 bases between them. CDR1 and CDR2 from the germline V gene are SQVTM and ANQGSEA. The CDR3 loop is CSVEAGTGDYEQYF. The CDR3 bases are TGCAGCGTTGAAGCCGGGACTGGTGACTACGAGCAGTACTTC.

The chain recombines TRBV28 with TRBJ1-2; D is possibly TRBD1 (5 bases). The V end was cut by 9 bases, the J end by 1 base, with 18 bases between. The CDR3 sequence is 15 residues long. Germline CDR1 MDHEN, CDR2 SYDVKM. The CDR3 sequence is CASSGAKAGNYGYTF. DNA for the CDR3: TGTGCCAGTTCTGGGGCCAAAGCGGGTAACTATGGCTACACCTTC.

This chain uses TRBV28 with TRBJ2-6; tentatively, D is TRBD2 (5 bases). V lost 8 bases and J 4 bases, leaving 15 bases between the germline ends. Germline V CDR1 and CDR2: MDHEN, SYDVKM. The CDR3 contains 15 residues. The CDR3: CASGLQVSGANVLTF. The CDR3 bases are TGTGCCAGCGGACTCCAAGTTTCCGGGGCCAACGTCCTGACTTTC.

V gene TRBV2 combines with J gene TRBJ2-2; 8 bases map to TRBD2. Germline V gene data show CDR1 as SNHLY and CDR2 as FYNNEI. The CDR3 is made up of 16 amino acids. V shed 7 bases, J shed 5 bases, and the junction held 12 bases outside the gene matches. The CDR3 DNA follows: TGTGCCAGCACCAGAGATGCGGGGGGAAATACCGGGGAGCTGTTTTTT. Translated: CASTRDAGGNTGELFF.

The chain couples TRBV11-2 to TRBJ2-1, with D unresolved. V shed 1 base and J shed 7 bases, with 8 bases lying between them. This CDR3 comprises 13 residues. CDR1 and CDR2 from the germline V gene are SGHAT and FQNNGV. The CDR3 nucleotides read TGTGCCAGCAGCTTAGGCTCTGAAAATGAGCAGTTCTTC. Translated, it gives CASSLGSENEQFF.

The V and J genes are TRBV28 and TRBJ2-7; D may be TRBD1 (7 bases). The CDR3 consists of 15 residues. Trimming pared 1 base from V and 1 base from J, leaving 11 bases between. Germline values: CDR1 MDHEN, CDR2 SYDVKM. In DNA form, the CDR3 reads TGTGCCAGCAGTTTATACTCAGGGGGGTCCTACGAGCAGTACTTC. Protein: CASSLYSGGSYEQYF.

This chain joins TRBV13 and TRBJ1-1; tentatively, D is TRBD1 (5 bases). CDR1 and CDR2 from the germline V gene are PRHDT and FYEKMQ (reference sequence). Trimming removed 6 bases from V and 1 base from J, with 12 bases in between. The CDR3 has 14 amino acids. The CDR3 sequence is CASRGGRRNTEAFF. The DNA of the CDR3 is TGTGCCAGCAGGGGGGGACGGAGGAACACTGAAGCTTTCTTT.

The CDR3 region is CASRSAGGGNTIYF. Written as DNA, the CDR3 is TGTGCCAGCAGGTCCGCAGGGGGCGGAAACACCATATATTTT. This chain joins TRBV27 and TRBJ1-3, with 8 positions matching TRBD1. The CDR3 sequence is 14 residues long. Germline V gives CDR1 MNHEY, CDR2 SMNVEV (reference sequence). Trimming at V came to 6 bases and at J to 4 bases, leaving 5 bases not matched to a gene.

V is TRBV11-2 and J is TRBJ2-7; maybe TRBD1 (6 bases). This CDR3 comprises 13 residues. Per germline, CDR1 SGHAT and CDR2 FQNNGV. V gave up 5 bases and J gave up 4 bases, with 12 bases separating them. The CDR3 sequence: CASSVLQGYEQYF. In nucleotides, the CDR3 is TGTGCCAGCAGCGTTTTACAGGGTTACGAGCAGTACTTC.

CDR3 nucleotide sequence: TGTGCCAGCAGCCCCCAAGGGGCTTTGAACACTGAAGCTTTCTTT. Encoded protein: CASSPQGALNTEAFF. V usage is TRBV7-2 and J usage is TRBJ1-1; possible D gene TRBD1, 5 bases. With 5 bases removed from V and 0 bases from J, the gap between germline ends came to 13 bases. CDR1 is SGHTA and CDR2 is FQGNSA in the germline V gene. CDR3 size: 15 residues.